Listed below are T cell receptor beta chains from one sample, sequenced in a study of T-cell memory formation after mild COVID-19. TCRdb re-called the 5' RACE reads through MiXCR, storing one row per CDR3 protein. Found here are around 470,000 distinct CDR3 sequences, around 19% of them singletons; the top ten hold 8.4%. The sample taken for sequencing was PBMCs or a T cell subset sorted from them (not recorded which). The receptors here all came from an adult woman who had mild COVID-19 (a few samples of this study predate the infection). Cell type and time point are not known. Both conserved end residues are part of each CDR3. A D gene is named only where the DNA matches it firmly. Not all rows give a size; the values are once, few, many and, for expanded clones, a class.

TRBV27	-	TRBJ1-2	-	CASSFQGSYGYTF	TGTGCCAGCAGTTTTCAGGGAAGCTATGGCTACACCTTC
TRBV7-9	few	TRBJ2-1	-	CASSLTDVNEQFF	TGTGCCAGCAGCTTAACTGACGTCAATGAGCAGTTCTTC
TRBV12-3/TRBV12-4	few	TRBJ1-5	TRBD1	CASSSGQVNQPQHF	TGTGCCAGCAGCTCCGGACAGGTTAATCAGCCCCAGCATTTT
TRBV12-3/TRBV12-4	-	TRBJ2-7	-	CASSLVFPGYEQYF	TGTGCCAGCAGTTTGGTATTCCCTGGCTACGAGCAGTACTTC
TRBV28	-	TRBJ1-1	-	CASSFYGAITEAFF	TGTGCCAGCAGTTTCTATGGGGCGATCACTGAAGCTTTCTTT
TRBV20-1	-	TRBJ2-5	-	CSAAGAGRKETQYF	TGCAGTGCTGCCGGTGCGGGCAGGAAAGAGACCCAGTACTTC
TRBV5-1	-	TRBJ2-5	-	CASSSTSYQETQYF	TGCGCCAGCAGCTCAACTTCGTACCAAGAGACCCAGTACTTC
TRBV7-3	-	TRBJ2-2	TRBD2	CASSDWTSGNGELFF	TGTGCCAGCAGCGACTGGACTAGCGGGAACGGGGAGCTGTTTTTT
TRBV6-1	-	TRBJ1-5	-	CASRGTVSNQPQHF	TGTGCCAGCAGAGGGACCGTAAGCAATCAGCCCCAGCATTTT
TRBV5-4	-	TRBJ2-2	TRBD1	CASSLLQGSGTGELFF	TGTGCCAGCAGCTTGCTACAGGGGAGTGGCACCGGGGAGCTGTTTTTT
TRBV29-1	few	TRBJ2-7	-	CSVAFETSYEQYF	TGCAGCGTCGCTTTTGAGACCTCCTACGAGCAGTACTTC
TRBV29-1	-	TRBJ2-7	-	CSGQGASYEQYF	TGCAGCGGGCAAGGGGCCTCCTACGAGCAGTACTTC
TRBV9	few	TRBJ1-1	-	CASGPIGTEAFF	TGTGCCAGCGGCCCTATTGGCACTGAAGCTTTCTTT
TRBV7-9	few	TRBJ2-3	TRBD2	CASSLPGLAGVRDTQYF	TGTGCCAGCAGCCTCCCGGGACTAGCGGGAGTAAGAGATACGCAGTATTTT
TRBV12-3/TRBV12-4	many	TRBJ1-1	-	CASSSTGLNTEAFF	TGTGCCAGCAGTTCCACAGGGTTGAACACTGAAGCTTTCTTT
TRBV9	-	TRBJ2-2	-	CASSVDWKNTGELFF	TGTGCCAGCAGCGTAGATTGGAAGAACACCGGGGAGCTGTTTTTT
TRBV7-9	few	TRBJ1-5	TRBD1	CASSSLPSGGLGSNQPQHF	TGTGCCAGCAGCTCGCTCCCGTCAGGGGGTCTCGGGAGCAATCAGCCCCAGCATTTT
TRBV4-1	few	TRBJ1-6	-	CASSQLEDTANSPLHF	TGCGCCAGCAGCCAATTAGAGGACACGGCCAATTCACCCCTCCACTTT
TRBV7-9	-	TRBJ2-4	-	CASSPGTTHQKIQYF	TGTGCCAGCAGCCCCGGGACAACCCACCAAAAGATTCAGTACTTC
TRBV24-1	many	TRBJ1-1	TRBD1	CATSDSRQGGHTEAFF	TGTGCCACCAGTGATTCCCGACAGGGGGGGCACACTGAAGCTTTCTTT
TRBV6-6	once	TRBJ1-1	-	CASSYSGYGPGGANTEAFF	TGTGCCAGCAGTTACTCTGGGTATGGTCCGGGCGGGGCAAACACTGAAGCTTTCTTT
TRBV24-1	few	TRBJ2-5	TRBD1	CATSETGTGAGETQYF	TGTGCCACCAGTGAAACCGGGACAGGGGCGGGAGAGACCCAGTACTTC
TRBV7-8	many	TRBJ1-5	-	CASSLARTAYQPQHF	TGTGCCAGCAGCTTAGCTCGGACAGCCTATCAGCCCCAGCATTTT
TRBV12-3/TRBV12-4	few	TRBJ1-5	-	CASSFLEGQPQHF	TGTGCCAGCAGTTTCCTGGAAGGGCAGCCCCAGCATTTT
TRBV7-9	-	TRBJ1-4	-	CASSTGGEVPRAFF	TGTGCCAGCAGCACAGGTGGCGAAGTCCCCCGGGCGTTTTTT
TRBV20-1	-	TRBJ2-7	TRBD2	CSARDRTSGIHEQYF	TGCAGTGCTAGAGATCGTACTAGCGGGATCCACGAGCAGTACTTC
TRBV7-6	few	TRBJ2-1	TRBD2	CASSSEGLAGYNEQFF	TGTGCCAGCAGCTCCGAGGGGCTAGCGGGCTACAATGAGCAGTTCTTC
TRBV7-2	-	TRBJ2-7	-	CASSSLDGQYF	TGTGCCAGCAGCTCCCTGGACGGGCAGTACTTC
TRBV5-1	-	TRBJ2-3	TRBD2	CASSRRLASPDTQYF	TGCGCCAGCAGCCGTAGACTAGCGTCTCCCGATACGCAGTATTTT
TRBV7-3	-	TRBJ2-2	-	CASSSRTAGELFF	TGTGCCAGCAGCTCTCGGACGGCCGGGGAGCTGTTTTTT
TRBV30	-	TRBJ2-1	TRBD2	CAWRHPGLAGDAGEQFF	TGTGCCTGGAGGCATCCGGGACTAGCGGGAGACGCGGGGGAGCAGTTCTTC
TRBV7-2	many	TRBJ2-1	-	CASSFAVYNEQFF	TGTGCCAGCAGCTTTGCAGTCTACAATGAGCAGTTCTTC
TRBV20-1	few	TRBJ2-5	TRBD2	CSARMGLAGTQETQYF	TGCAGTGCTAGAATGGGACTAGCGGGGACACAAGAGACCCAGTACTTC
TRBV29-1	-	TRBJ2-4	-	CSVLEPKNIQYF	TGCAGCGTGTTGGAGCCGAAAAACATTCAGTACTTC
TRBV10-3	few	TRBJ1-1	-	CAISETGYTEAFF	TGTGCCATCAGTGAGACAGGGTACACTGAAGCTTTCTTT
TRBV5-4	-	TRBJ2-7	TRBD2	CASSPGGASSYEQYF	TGTGCCAGCAGCCCGGGGGGGGCGAGCTCCTACGAGCAGTACTTC
TRBV5-1	-	TRBJ1-5	TRBD1	CDSSEGANQPQHF	TGCGACAGCAGCGAGGGGGCCAATCAGCCCCAGCATTTT
TRBV12-3/TRBV12-4	-	TRBJ2-1	-	CASSYGRPHNEQFF	TGTGCCAGCAGTTACGGGCGGCCCCACAATGAGCAGTTCTTC
TRBV3-1	few	TRBJ2-7	-	CASSQNRGGEQYF	TGTGCCAGCAGCCAGAACAGGGGGGGCGAGCAGTACTTC
TRBV7-9	few	TRBJ1-1	-	CASTTQGRTEAFF	TGTGCCAGTACAACCCAGGGACGGACTGAAGCTTTCTTT
TRBV7-2	few	TRBJ2-5	-	CASSPPWYETQYF	TGTGCCAGCAGCCCCCCATGGTACGAGACCCAGTACTTC
TRBV5-6	-	TRBJ2-5	TRBD2	CASSLELAGVPDQYF	TGTGCCAGCAGCTTGGAACTAGCGGGGGTCCCTGACCAGTACTTC
TRBV11-3	-	TRBJ2-7	-	CASSLDGSEQYF	TGTGCCAGCAGCTTGGATGGGTCCGAGCAGTACTTC
TRBV2	few	TRBJ1-2	-	CASSEGHSVDTF	TGTGCCAGCAGTGAAGGCCACAGCGTCGACACCTTC
TRBV6-6	-	TRBJ2-3	-	CASSYFSETDTQYF	TGTGCCAGCAGTTACTTCAGCGAGACAGATACGCAGTATTTT
TRBV18	-	TRBJ2-5	-	CASSPRMIETQYF	TGTGCCAGCTCACCCAGAATGATAGAGACCCAGTACTTC
TRBV7-2	-	TRBJ2-3	TRBD2	CASSLGRLAGDRKHF	TGTGCCAGCAGCTTAGGTCGACTAGCGGGCGATCGCAAACATTTT
TRBV20-1	few	TRBJ2-1	-	CSALLPAWKQFF	TGCAGTGCTCTCCTCCCGGCTTGGAAGCAGTTCTTC
TRBV27	-	TRBJ2-2	-	CASSLNPPSGSNTGELFF	TGTGCCAGCAGTCTGAATCCCCCTTCCGGGAGCAACACCGGGGAGCTGTTTTTT
TRBV9	few	TRBJ2-7	-	CASSAFPEPSYEQYF	TGTGCCAGCAGCGCCTTCCCGGAACCCTCCTACGAGCAGTACTTC
TRBV6-5	-	TRBJ1-2	-	CASRAGLRRGFNYGYTF	TGTGCCAGCCGGGCGGGTCTTCGGAGGGGGTTCAACTATGGCTACACCTTC
TRBV12-3/TRBV12-4	-	TRBJ2-1	-	CASRSGPEQFF	TGTGCCAGCAGGTCGGGACCGGAGCAGTTCTTC
TRBV4-3	once	TRBJ2-7	-	CASSQTTMAYEQYF	TGCGCCAGCAGCCAAACCACAATGGCCTACGAGCAGTACTTC
TRBV5-1	-	TRBJ2-4	TRBD1	CASSYGQGAGNIQYF	TGCGCCAGCAGCTACGGACAGGGGGCCGGAAACATTCAGTACTTC
TRBV4-2	many	TRBJ2-1	-	CASSQEGSSSYNEQFF	TGTGCCAGCAGCCAAGAGGGCAGCAGCTCCTACAATGAGCAGTTCTTC
TRBV10-3	-	TRBJ2-1	TRBD2	CAISGGSYNEQFF	TGTGCCATCTCGGGGGGCTCCTACAATGAGCAGTTCTTC
TRBV9	-	TRBJ1-3	-	CASSTPGTGNTIYF	TGTGCCAGCAGCACCCCAGGGACTGGAAACACCATATATTTT